These 9 T cell receptor beta chains originate from one sample sequenced in a study of human T cells and chemical hapten exposure. TCRdb recomputed calls from the RACE reads with MiXCR, one row per CDR3 protein. Counted here are about 64,000 distinct CDR3 sequences, approximately 10% occurring once; the ten biggest clones make up around 3.9%. Indicated time point: pre-sensitization, week 0. The treatment: therapeutic diphenylcyclopropenone sensitization with weekly scalp DPC. The sequenced sample was whole blood, obtained in connection with sensitization to the hapten diphenylcyclopropenone (DPC). The receptors come from a woman aged 40 to 50 with alopecia areata. Some clones in this sample may be carry-over from other donors' samples.

This clonotype was seen more than once but under ten times. V gene TRBV20-1 combines with J gene TRBJ2-7, with a tentative D call TRBD2 (6 bases). The CDR3 loop spans 14 amino acids. V lost 0 bases and J 2 bases, leaving 11 bases between the germline ends. Germline V gives CDR1 DFQATT, CDR2 SNEGSKA (reference sequence). The CDR3 region has the DNA TGCAGTGCTAGAGATACCAGGAGGGCCTACGAGCAGTACTTC. Its protein is CSARDTRRAYEQYF.

This clonotype showed up just a few times. V and J are TRBV6-5 and TRBJ2-1, with D perhaps matching TRBD1 or TRBD2 (5 bases each). The germline CDR1 and CDR2 sequences are MNHEY and SVGAGI. The CDR3 totals 17 residues. V was trimmed by 6 bases and J by 7 bases, leaving 25 bases between them. In DNA form, the CDR3 reads TGTGCCAGCAGCTCCAGGAATCGGGACCGATTCTCTAATGAGCAGTTCTTC. Its protein is CASSSRNRDRFSNEQFF.

This clonotype has more than one count but fewer than ten. This chain connects TRBV9 to TRBJ2-1, with a tentative D call TRBD2 (6 bases). The V gene's germline CDR1 is SGDLS and CDR2 YYNGEE. V was pared by 4 bases and J by 1 base, with 12 bases between. This CDR3 is 15 amino acids long. CDR3 protein: CASSPRERSYNEQFF. The CDR3 nucleotides are TGTGCCAGCAGCCCTCGGGAGCGGTCCTACAATGAGCAGTTCTTC.

This clonotype was observed at least ten times. This chain uses TRBV20-1 with TRBJ2-1; no reliable D call. V lost 0 bases to trimming and J lost 5 bases, with 14 bases between them. The CDR3 is made up of 15 amino acids. CDR1 and CDR2 from the germline V gene are DFQATT and SNEGSKA (reference sequence). For the CDR3, the DNA is TGCAGTGCTAGAGATCCTCGGGTCCGGAACAATGAGCAGTTCTTC. Translation gives CSARDPRVRNNEQFF.

The V gene is TRBV29-1, the J gene TRBJ2-5, with D perhaps TRBD1 or TRBD2 (5 bases each). Germline assignment: CDR1 SQVTM and CDR2 ANQGSEA. V shed 4 bases and J shed 1 base, with 16 bases lying between them. This CDR3 comprises 15 residues. The CDR3 DNA reads TGCAGCGTTGTCCCTCCCGAGGGGCCCCAAGAGACCCAGTACTTC. Amino acid sequence: CSVVPPEGPQETQYF. The full variable domain, completed using reference TRBV29-1 and TRBJ2-5, is SAVISQKPSRDICQRGTSLTIQCQVDSQVTMMFWYRQQPGQSLTLIATANQGSEATYESGFVIDKFPISRPNLTFSTLTVSNMSPEDSSIYLCSVVPPEGPQETQYFGPGTRLLVL.

This clonotype came up a few times. This chain links TRBV2 with TRBJ2-4; TRBD1 is a possible D gene (6 bases). CDR1 SNHLY and CDR2 FYNNEI come from the germline V gene. V lost 7 bases and J 6 bases, leaving 13 bases between the germline ends. The length of the CDR3 is 13 residues. The CDR3 is CASKGGSVNIQYF. The CDR3 DNA is TGTGCCAGCAAAGGGGGTTCTGTAAACATTCAGTACTTC.

This clonotype was counted only a few times. The chain uses TRBV5-4 and TRBJ2-2; 11 nucleotides align to TRBD1. Germline CDR1 and CDR2: SGHNT and YYREEE (reference sequence). The CDR3 loop spans 17 amino acids. V lost 1 base to trimming and J lost 5 bases; unmatched junction nucleotides: 7. The CDR3 DNA sequence: TGTGCCAGCAGCTTGCCTGGACAGGGGGCCGGTACCGGGGAGCTGTTTTTT. It specifies CASSLPGQGAGTGELFF.

J is TRBJ2-7 and V is TRBV9, with 10 bases identical to TRBD2. The V gene's germline CDR1 is SGDLS and CDR2 YYNGEE. The CDR3 is 16 amino acids. With V trimmed by 2 bases and J by 2 bases, 7 bases remained unmatched. The CDR3 loop is CASSVGSGGAPYEQYF. The CDR3 nucleotides read TGTGCCAGCAGCGTTGGGAGCGGGGGGGCCCCCTACGAGCAGTACTTC. Combining the CDR3 with reference TRBV9 and TRBJ2-7 gives the whole variable domain DSGVTQTPKHLITATGQRVTLRCSPRSGDLSVYWYQQSLDQGLQFLIQYYNGEERAKGNILERFSAQQFPDLHSELNLSSLELGDSALYFCASSVGSGGAPYEQYFGPGTRLTVT.

The sample holds a few counts of this clonotype. J is TRBJ1-1 and V is TRBV25-1; the match to TRBD1 covers 7 bases. The germline V gene has CDR1 MGHDK and CDR2 SYGVNS. V shed 6 bases and J 3 bases; nucleotides not matched to a gene: 4. The CDR3 has 13 residues. CDR3 nucleotide sequence: TGTGCCAGCAGGGGACAGCATGACACTGAAGCTTTCTTT. It translates to CASRGQHDTEAFF.